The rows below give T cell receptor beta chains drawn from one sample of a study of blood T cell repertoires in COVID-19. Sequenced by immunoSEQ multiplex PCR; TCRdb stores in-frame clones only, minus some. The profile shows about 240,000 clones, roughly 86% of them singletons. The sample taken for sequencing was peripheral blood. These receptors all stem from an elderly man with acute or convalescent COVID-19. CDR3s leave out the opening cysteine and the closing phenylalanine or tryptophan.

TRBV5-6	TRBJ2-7	ASSLNSYEQY
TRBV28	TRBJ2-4	ASNPGQRKNIQY
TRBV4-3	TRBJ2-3	ASSQVGAEDTQY
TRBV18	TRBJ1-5	ASSPTDKGQPQH
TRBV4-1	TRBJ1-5	ASSQEGASNQPQH
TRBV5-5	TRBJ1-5	ASSPLGRGPEPQH
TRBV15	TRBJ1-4	ATSRDIGKLF
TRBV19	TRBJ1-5	ASSSQGALGNQPQH
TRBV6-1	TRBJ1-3	ASSEHRASSGNTIY
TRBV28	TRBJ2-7	ASSSSARDPH
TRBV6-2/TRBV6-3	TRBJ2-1	ASSGTGGGRTYNEQF
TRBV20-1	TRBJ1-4	SARVREKLF
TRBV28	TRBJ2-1	ASSSQGTSGRINEQF
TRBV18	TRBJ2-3	ASLGSSTDTQY
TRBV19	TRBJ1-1	ASKGLERNTEAF
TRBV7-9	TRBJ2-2	ASSLVRGNTGELF
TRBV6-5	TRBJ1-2	ASSTGTAERYGYT
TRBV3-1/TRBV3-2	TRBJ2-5	ASSQRGEETQY
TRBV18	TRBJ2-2	ASSPGTGNTGELF
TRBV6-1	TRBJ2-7	ASSGRTGGLATNYEQY
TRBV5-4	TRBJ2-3	ASSRRLAGASTDTQY
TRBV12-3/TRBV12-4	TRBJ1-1	ASSLAGGTEAF
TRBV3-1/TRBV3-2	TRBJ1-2	ASSQKGVPYGYT
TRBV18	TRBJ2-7	ASSPRLAGPLEEQY